The entry that follows covers one TCR beta chain sequence. This clone was counted a single time. Its recognized antigen is unknown. Base qualities are missing; no much larger clone stands one base away. The record originates from a study of blood T cell repertoires in COVID-19 (TCRdb year 2020). About the investigation overall: The collaborator samples originated in the United States, Italy and Spain and spanned the acute and convalescent phases of COVID-19. The samples were drawn from the first 160 participants of the ongoing ImmuneRACE study and from about 1,200 subjects provided by 6 global collaborators. Sample metadata almost always included a de-identified subject ID, COVID-19 status, age in years and sex. Deeply sampled blood TCRbeta repertoires from subjects exposed to, actively infected with, or recovered from COVID-19 were included in the dataset. HLA class I and class II types, where available, came from metadata supplied by the sample provider rather than from assay-based typing. The repertoires were released in a freely available public database meant as a resource for research on the immune response to SARS-CoV-2. The material from the prospective study consisted of cDNA or gDNA derived from T cells, B-cell-depleted T cells, or PBMCs.

The immunoSEQ Assay, a bias-controlled multiplex PCR, was used to amplify TCRbeta CDR3 regions from genomic DNA. Processing in the source paper ran as follows. The number of nucleated cells in each sample was estimated by amplification of reference gene primers within the assay. To quantify the absolute abundance of each unique TCRbeta CDR3 rearrangement, sequence reads were collapsed and filtered. For each sample, productive Simpson clonality was calculated as the square root of Simpson's diversity index across productive rearrangements. This immuneACCESS table, as held by TCRdb, lists in-frame sequences with V and J called but not all clones. Of the missing ones, under half trace to an unresolved V gene in checked studies; the others have no known cause. V, J and clone size reflect that table, while D and trimming were determined from the DNA. The sample table contains roughly 120,000 clones; only one count was recorded for around 83% of them. The ten most abundant clones make up 7% to 9% of the sample.

Results the study describes overall, beyond this receptor: Clinical and demographic metadata were provided uncurated, with the amount varying by source and participant.

Each collaborating institution followed its own protocols to collect whole blood in K2EDTA tubes. For TCRbeta analysis, collaborators shipped samples as frozen whole blood, isolated PBMCs, or DNA extracted from either of those sample types. The CDR3 spans 18 residues, from the cysteine through the phenylalanine. The sequence is cut down to CDR3 DNA, 54 bases in frame from base 1. According to the germline V gene (reference sequence), CDR1 reads GTSNPN and CDR2 reads SVGIG. V sheds 5 bases and J sheds 5 bases, leaving 30 bases between their ends. The sequence derives from a woman aged 80 or older with active or convalescent COVID-19. Recombination linked TRBV30 to TRBJ1-2; a weak D assignment points to TRBD1 (6 bases agree). The sequencing sample was made of peripheral blood. The CDR3: CAWPRGQNPLLIAYGYTF. The sequenced DNA: TGTGCCTGGCCCCGAGGACAGAATCCCCTACTAATCGCATATGGCTACACCTTC.